These T cell receptor beta chains were read from a single sample in a study of PD-L1 blockade in urothelial cancer. The data were produced by immunoSEQ multiplex PCR, yet TCRdb's version contains in-frame clones alone and is incomplete. Of approximately 50,000 clones in the sample, 80% to 90% were seen once. The source material was PBMCs, sampled around atezolizumab (anti-PD-L1) treatment. Receptors were obtained from a man between 70 and 80 years old with urothelial cancer. Both conserved end residues are part of each CDR3. The D gene is left open where the match is weak. Clone size appears in some rows only: once, few, many, or a class for an expanded clone.

. | TRBJ2-2 | TRBV7-9 | . | CASSPIRGELFF | TGTGCCAGCAGCCCTATTCGGGGGGAGCTGTTTTTT
. | TRBJ2-7 | TRBV10-3 | . | CAISESAGEQYF | TGTGCCATCAGTGAGTCGGCGGGCGAGCAGTACTTC
TRBD2 | TRBJ2-2 | TRBV18 | . | CASSRSPSGPNTGELFF | TGTGCCAGCTCTCGCTCCCCTAGCGGGCCGAACACCGGGGAGCTGTTTTTT
. | TRBJ1-4 | TRBV19 | . | CASSDAGGKLFF | TGTGCCAGTAGCGATGCGGGGGGAAAACTGTTTTTT
. | TRBJ2-7 | TRBV6-5 | . | CASRQVSYGEQYF | TGTGCCAGCAGACAGGTATCCTATGGCGAGCAGTACTTC
. | TRBJ1-2 | TRBV10-3 | once | CAISPTAGGYTF | TGTGCCATCAGTCCGACGGCGGGTGGCTACACCTTC
TRBD1 | TRBJ1-1 | TRBV6-5 | once | CASSYGQGFTEAFF | TGTGCCAGCAGTTACGGACAGGGTTTCACTGAAGCTTTCTTT
. | TRBJ2-7 | TRBV6-1 | few | CASSRGQEYEQYF | TGTGCCAGCAGTAGGGGCCAGGAATACGAGCAGTACTTC
. | TRBJ1-1 | TRBV27 | . | CASSLFDSLTTEAFF | TGTGCCAGCAGTTTATTTGACAGTCTTACCACTGAAGCTTTCTTT
. | TRBJ2-7 | TRBV5-1 | few | CASSLGIGGEQYF | TGCGCCAGCAGCTTGGGTATAGGAGGGGAGCAGTACTTC
. | TRBJ1-2 | TRBV7-2 | . | CADDQGANYGYTF | TGTGCCGACGACCAGGGTGCTAACTATGGCTACACCTTC
TRBD2 | TRBJ2-7 | TRBV6-5 | once | CASSLAGEFYEQYF | TGTGCCAGCAGCCTAGCGGGGGAGTTCTACGAGCAGTACTTC
. | TRBJ2-7 | TRBV20-1 | . | CSARGGYEQYF | TGCAGTGCTAGGGGGGGTTACGAGCAGTACTTC
TRBD2 | TRBJ2-1 | TRBV4-3 | . | CASSQDASGDEQFF | TGCGCCAGCAGCCAAGATGCTAGCGGGGATGAGCAGTTCTTC
. | TRBJ2-2 | TRBV7-2 | . | CASSFKRSGNIRGELFF | TGTGCCAGCAGCTTCAAAAGGTCAGGGAACATACGCGGGGAGCTGTTTTTT
. | TRBJ1-1 | TRBV18 | . | CASRPTSGTEAFF | TGTGCCAGCCGACCAACATCGGGCACTGAAGCTTTCTTT
. | TRBJ2-1 | TRBV5-1 | . | CASNQYSGVSSGEQFF | TGCGCCAGCAACCAGTATTCGGGGGTGTCTTCTGGTGAGCAGTTCTTC
. | TRBJ1-1 | TRBV7-9 | . | CASSSVGSDTEAFF | TGTGCCAGCAGCTCTGTCGGGTCGGACACTGAAGCTTTCTTT
TRBD2 | TRBJ2-1 | TRBV5-1 | . | CASSLTSGAPSVQFF | TGCGCCAGCAGCTTGACTAGCGGGGCCCCCTCGGTGCAGTTCTTC
TRBD2 | TRBJ2-3 | TRBV9 | . | CASSVGLGEGRDTQYF | TGTGCCAGCAGCGTAGGATTGGGGGAGGGCCGGGATACGCAGTATTTT
TRBD1 | TRBJ2-5 | TRBV27 | . | CASSQRTGEETQYF | TGTGCCAGCAGTCAGCGGACAGGGGAAGAGACCCAGTACTTC
. | TRBJ2-4 | TRBV2 | . | CASTQQSSLAKNIQYF | TGTGCCAGCACTCAACAGAGTAGTTTAGCCAAAAACATTCAGTACTTC
. | TRBJ2-7 | TRBV5-3 | . | CARSLFSEQYF | TGTGCCAGAAGCCTGTTCTCCGAGCAGTACTTC
. | TRBJ2-5 | TRBV29-1 | . | CSVDGGKETQYF | TGCAGCGTTGACGGGGGAAAAGAGACCCAGTACTTC
TRBD1 | TRBJ2-7 | TRBV7-2 | . | CASSVTWDSAYEQYF | TGTGCCAGCAGCGTAACTTGGGACAGCGCCTACGAGCAGTACTTC
TRBD1 | TRBJ2-3 | TRBV5-1 | . | CASSLGGPDTQYF | TGCGCCAGCAGCTTAGGGGGCCCAGATACGCAGTATTTT
. | TRBJ2-3 | TRBV6-5 | . | CASSPQGAVSQYF | TGTGCCAGCAGTCCCCAAGGGGCAGTATCGCAGTATTTT
TRBD2 | TRBJ2-3 | TRBV27 | . | CASSLMGGGPTDTQYF | TGTGCCAGCAGTTTAATGGGGGGAGGGCCTACAGATACGCAGTATTTT
TRBD2 | TRBJ2-3 | TRBV9 | . | CASSRTSGRVNTDTQYF | TGTGCCAGCAGCCGGACTAGCGGGAGGGTTAACACAGATACGCAGTATTTT
. | TRBJ2-6 | TRBV7-2 | . | CASSLVYRGSGANVLTF | TGTGCCAGCAGCTTAGTGTATAGGGGGTCCGGGGCCAACGTCCTGACTTTC
TRBD1 | TRBJ2-7 | TRBV9 | . | CASSVATGASLYEQYF | TGTGCCAGCAGCGTAGCTACAGGGGCCTCACTCTACGAGCAGTACTTC
TRBD2 | TRBJ2-1 | TRBV28 | . | CASSFPTSGRATEQFF | TGTGCCAGCAGTTTCCCGACTAGCGGGAGGGCTACTGAGCAGTTCTTC
TRBD2 | TRBJ2-7 | TRBV5-8 | . | CASSFLAGTSSYEQYF | TGTGCCAGCAGCTTCTTGGCGGGGACTAGCTCCTACGAGCAGTACTTC
. | TRBJ1-6 | TRBV5-1 | medium-sized | CASSLDQYNSPLHF | TGCGCCAGCAGCTTGGACCAGTATAATTCACCCCTCCACTTT
. | TRBJ2-2 | TRBV5-1 | . | CASSSAAGNTGELFF | TGCGCCAGCAGCTCAGCAGCGGGGAACACCGGGGAGCTGTTTTTT
TRBD1 | TRBJ1-2 | TRBV19 | . | CASSIEGTGGGYTF | TGTGCCAGTAGTATAGAGGGGACAGGCGGTGGCTACACCTTC
TRBD1 | TRBJ2-1 | TRBV11-2 | . | CASSSTPGQGRNEQFF | TGTGCCAGCAGCAGCACACCGGGACAGGGTAGAAATGAGCAGTTCTTC
. | TRBJ2-7 | TRBV7-9 | once | CASSLALGAEQYF | TGTGCCAGCAGCTTAGCTTTGGGGGCCGAGCAGTACTTC
. | TRBJ2-3 | TRBV5-1 | . | CASSLGRGGSTDTQYF | TGCGCCAGCAGCTTGGGAAGGGGGGGGAGCACAGATACGCAGTATTTT
. | TRBJ2-3 | TRBV28 | . | CASSLAGATDTQYF | TGTGCCAGCAGTTTAGCGGGGGCCACAGATACGCAGTATTTT
TRBD2 | TRBJ2-1 | TRBV5-1 | . | CASSFIQRGAYNEQFF | TGCGCCAGCAGCTTTATACAGCGGGGGGCCTACAATGAGCAGTTCTTC
. | TRBJ1-1 | TRBV6-5 | . | CASSDWPLMNTEAFF | TGTGCCAGCAGTGACTGGCCCTTGATGAACACTGAAGCTTTCTTT
TRBD2 | TRBJ2-1 | TRBV6-1 | . | CASSELTSGLNEQFF | TGTGCCAGCAGTGAACTAACTAGCGGGCTAAATGAGCAGTTCTTC
. | TRBJ1-5 | TRBV2 | few | CASQEDQNQPQHF | TGTGCCAGCCAGGAGGACCAAAATCAGCCCCAGCATTTT
. | TRBJ2-1 | TRBV28 | . | CASSSQGSSYNEQFF | TGTGCCAGCAGTTCCCAGGGGTCCTCCTACAATGAGCAGTTCTTC
TRBD1 | TRBJ1-1 | TRBV5-1 | . | CASRGVGQGATEAFF | TGCGCCAGCAGAGGGGTGGGGCAGGGGGCCACTGAAGCTTTCTTT
TRBD2 | TRBJ2-7 | TRBV7-9 | . | CASSGGGREARYEQYF | TGTGCCAGCAGCGGAGGCGGGCGGGAGGCAAGGTACGAGCAGTACTTC
TRBD2 | TRBJ2-7 | TRBV7-9 | . | CASSRTSAYEQYF | TGTGCCAGCAGCCGGACTAGCGCCTACGAGCAGTACTTC
. | TRBJ1-3 | TRBV6-1 | . | CASSAGDGNTIYF | TGTGCCAGCAGTGCGGGGGATGGAAACACCATATATTTT
. | TRBJ1-2 | TRBV7-2 | . | CASSLGLWAYGYTF | TGTGCCAGCAGCTTAGGGTTGTGGGCCTATGGCTACACCTTC
. | TRBJ1-2 | TRBV11-2 | few | CASSPLNYGYTF | TGTGCCAGCAGCCCCCTTAACTATGGCTACACCTTC
TRBD2 | TRBJ2-2 | TRBV9 | . | CASKEAGGLTGELFF | TGTGCCAGCAAAGAAGCGGGGGGGCTTACCGGGGAGCTGTTTTTT